The source of this T cell receptor (beta chain) is a study of Siglec-9 on CD8 T cells in melanoma. Study observations and caveats: An effector memory CD8+ T-cell subset seemingly accumulating in melanoma was reportedly marked and regulated by Siglec-9.

As for this clone: Its specificity is unknown.

Method: immunoSEQ multiplex PCR; TCRdb's copy keeps in-frame clones and lacks some. The repertoire holds 30,000 to 45,000 clones, with 80% to 85% as singletons. CDR1 and CDR2 (germline): SNHLY, FYNNEI. This CDR3 has 15 residues. V trimming: 6 bases; J trimming: 8 bases; junction bases outside the gene matches: 10. The material sequenced was Siglec-9- CD8+ T cells sorted from blood. The genes are TRBV2 and TRBJ2-1, with 10 bases aligning to TRBD2. The sequence was obtained from a human donor in good health. The CDR3 is CASRTGLAAWDEQFF. The CDR3 DNA follows: TGTGCCAGCAGAACCGGACTAGCGGCCTGGGATGAGCAGTTCTTC.